This TCR beta chain emerged from a study of breast tumors, draining lymph nodes, adjacent tissues. Study results and caveats: Findings are consistent with lymph node origin and intratumoral expansion of most tumor T cells.

The germline gives CDR1 DFQATT, CDR2 SNEGSKA (reference sequence). The ends lost 8 bases at V and 2 bases at J; junction bases unmatched: 2. The CDR3 has 12 residues. Points on this clonotype: Its cognate antigen is unknown.

TCRdb fed the multiplex PCR reads into MiXCR, producing one record per CDR3 protein. This table has under 15,000 distinct CDR3 sequences, 55% to 75% appearing once. The TCR originated in a female donor with breast cancer. Some clones in this sample may be carry-over from other donors' samples. The chain joins TRBV20-1 to TRBJ2-1, with TRBD2 identical over 8 bases. Material for sequencing was tumor-adjacent breast tissue. Here the CDR3 DNA reads TGCAGTAGCGGGAGAGCCTACAATGAGCAGTTCTTC. Translated: CSSGRAYNEQFF.